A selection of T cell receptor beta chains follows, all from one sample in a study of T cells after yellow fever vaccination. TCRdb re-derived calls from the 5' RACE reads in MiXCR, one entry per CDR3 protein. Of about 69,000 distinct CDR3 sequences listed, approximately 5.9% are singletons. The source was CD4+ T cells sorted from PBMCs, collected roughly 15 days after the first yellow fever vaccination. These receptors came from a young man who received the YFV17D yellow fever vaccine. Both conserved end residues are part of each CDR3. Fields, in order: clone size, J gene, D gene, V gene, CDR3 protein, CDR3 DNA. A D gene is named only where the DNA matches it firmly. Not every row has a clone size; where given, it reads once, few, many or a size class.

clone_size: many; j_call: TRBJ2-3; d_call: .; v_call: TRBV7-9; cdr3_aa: CASNKAGDTDTQYF; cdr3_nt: TGTGCCAGCAATAAGGCAGGGGACACAGATACGCAGTATTTT
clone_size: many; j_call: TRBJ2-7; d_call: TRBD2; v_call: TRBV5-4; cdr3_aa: CASSLASRGGSYEQYF; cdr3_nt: TGTGCCAGCAGCTTGGCATCGCGGGGGGGTTCCTACGAGCAGTACTTC
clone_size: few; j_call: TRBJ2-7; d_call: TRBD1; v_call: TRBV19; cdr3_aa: CASRDRGRQYF; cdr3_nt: TGTGCCAGCCGGGACAGGGGGCGGCAGTACTTC
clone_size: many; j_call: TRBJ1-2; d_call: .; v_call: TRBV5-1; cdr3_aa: CASSPLGPSSITNYGYTF; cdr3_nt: TGCGCCAGCAGCCCACTCGGACCCTCTTCGATAACTAACTATGGCTACACCTTC
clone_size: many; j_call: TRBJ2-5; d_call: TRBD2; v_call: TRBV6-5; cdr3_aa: CASSYGRGGLQETQYF; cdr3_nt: TGTGCCAGCAGTTACGGGCGGGGGGGCCTCCAAGAGACCCAGTACTTC
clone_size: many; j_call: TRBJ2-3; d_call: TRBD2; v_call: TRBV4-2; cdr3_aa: CASSQDRRGDTQYF; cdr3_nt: TGTGCCAGCAGCCAAGATCGGCGGGGGGATACGCAGTATTTT
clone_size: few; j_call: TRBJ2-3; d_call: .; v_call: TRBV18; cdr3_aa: CASSRTSGDTQYF; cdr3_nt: TGTGCCAGCTCGCGGACATCGGGAGATACGCAGTATTTT
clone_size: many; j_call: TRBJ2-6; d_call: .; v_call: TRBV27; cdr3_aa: CASRGGQAFSGANVLTF; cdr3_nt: TGTGCCAGCAGGGGAGGACAGGCCTTCTCTGGGGCCAACGTCCTGACTTTC
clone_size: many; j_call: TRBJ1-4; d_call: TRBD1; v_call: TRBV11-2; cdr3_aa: CASSLRRQGALTNEKLFF; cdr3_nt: TGTGCCAGCAGCTTAAGGAGACAGGGGGCGCTTACTAATGAAAAACTGTTTTTT
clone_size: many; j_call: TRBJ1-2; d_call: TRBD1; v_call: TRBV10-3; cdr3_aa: CAIRGQDLYGYTF; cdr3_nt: TGTGCCATCAGGGGACAGGACTTGTATGGCTACACCTTC
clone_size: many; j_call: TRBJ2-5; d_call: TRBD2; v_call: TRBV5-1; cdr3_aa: CASGQGGLAVQETQYF; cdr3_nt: TGCGCCAGCGGCCAAGGGGGACTAGCGGTACAAGAGACCCAGTACTTC
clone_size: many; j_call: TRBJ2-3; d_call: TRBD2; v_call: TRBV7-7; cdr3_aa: CASSPRAGGPGDTQYF; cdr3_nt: TGTGCCAGCAGCCCTCGAGCGGGGGGGCCGGGCGATACGCAGTATTTT
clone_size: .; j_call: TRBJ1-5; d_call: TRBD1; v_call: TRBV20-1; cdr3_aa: CSAHYRQGASNQPQHF; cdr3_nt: TGCAGTGCTCACTACCGACAGGGGGCAAGCAATCAGCCCCAGCATTTT
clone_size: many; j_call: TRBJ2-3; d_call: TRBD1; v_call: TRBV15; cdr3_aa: CATSRSQTGATAQYF; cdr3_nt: TGTGCCACCAGCAGATCGCAGACAGGGGCGACTGCGCAGTATTTT
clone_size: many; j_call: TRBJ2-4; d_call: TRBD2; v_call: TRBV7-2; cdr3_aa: CASSPSSGDGIQYF; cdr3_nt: TGTGCCAGCAGCCCATCTAGCGGGGACGGCATTCAGTACTTC
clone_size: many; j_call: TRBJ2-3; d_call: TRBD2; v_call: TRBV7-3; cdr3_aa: CASSRGLAGTDTQYF; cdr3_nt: TGTGCCAGCAGCCGTGGACTAGCGGGCACAGATACGCAGTATTTT
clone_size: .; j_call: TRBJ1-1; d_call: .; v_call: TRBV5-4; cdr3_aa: CASSLAVGSLQGPNTEAFF; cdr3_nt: TGTGCCAGCAGCTTGGCAGTAGGGTCGTTGCAGGGGCCAAACACTGAAGCTTTCTTT
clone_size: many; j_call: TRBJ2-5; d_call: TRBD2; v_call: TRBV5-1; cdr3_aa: CASSSGLAGLQETQYF; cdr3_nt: TGCGCCAGCAGCTCTGGTCTAGCGGGGTTACAAGAGACCCAGTACTTC
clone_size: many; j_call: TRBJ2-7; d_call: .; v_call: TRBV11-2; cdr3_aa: CASSLGGRMSSYEQYF; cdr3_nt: TGTGCCAGCAGCTTAGGTGGACGGATGAGCTCCTACGAGCAGTACTTC
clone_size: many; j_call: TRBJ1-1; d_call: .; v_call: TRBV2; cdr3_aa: CASSGILSGTEAFF; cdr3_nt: TGTGCCAGCAGTGGTATCCTTTCGGGCACTGAAGCTTTCTTT
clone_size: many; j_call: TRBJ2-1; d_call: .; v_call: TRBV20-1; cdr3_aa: CSARFYSSYNEQFF; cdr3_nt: TGCAGTGCTAGATTCTATAGCTCCTACAATGAGCAGTTCTTC
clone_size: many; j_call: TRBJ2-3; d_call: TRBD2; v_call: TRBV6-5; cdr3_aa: CASSSRTSGGDTQYF; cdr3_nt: TGTGCCAGCAGTTCCCGTACTAGCGGGGGGGATACGCAGTATTTT
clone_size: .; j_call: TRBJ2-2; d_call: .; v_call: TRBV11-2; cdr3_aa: CASSLDPGRSQTGELFF; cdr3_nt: TGTGCCAGCAGCTTAGATCCGGGCAGGTCTCAGACCGGGGAGCTGTTTTTT
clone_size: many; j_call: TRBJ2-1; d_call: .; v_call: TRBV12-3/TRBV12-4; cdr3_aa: CASSFWGGNEQFF; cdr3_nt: TGTGCCAGCAGTTTTTGGGGTGGCAATGAGCAGTTCTTC
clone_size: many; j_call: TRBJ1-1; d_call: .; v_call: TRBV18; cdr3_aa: CASSFGGTNTEAFF; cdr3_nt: TGTGCCAGCTCCTTTGGAGGGACTAACACTGAAGCTTTCTTT
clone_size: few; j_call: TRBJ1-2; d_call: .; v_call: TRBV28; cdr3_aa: CASGPGPYGYTF; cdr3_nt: TGTGCCAGCGGCCCCGGGCCCTATGGCTACACCTTC
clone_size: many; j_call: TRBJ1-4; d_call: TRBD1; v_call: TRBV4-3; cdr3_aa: CASSPRTGERKLFF; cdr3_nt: TGCGCCAGCAGCCCCCGGACAGGGGAGAGAAAACTGTTTTTT
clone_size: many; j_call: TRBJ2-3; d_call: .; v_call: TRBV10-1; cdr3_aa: CASGRGDLLPYTQYF; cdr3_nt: TGCGCCAGCGGACGAGGGGACCTGTTGCCTTATACGCAGTATTTT
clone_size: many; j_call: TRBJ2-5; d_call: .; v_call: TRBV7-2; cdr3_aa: CASSLQAGGETQYF; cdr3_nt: TGTGCCAGCAGCCTACAGGCAGGCGGAGAGACCCAGTACTTC
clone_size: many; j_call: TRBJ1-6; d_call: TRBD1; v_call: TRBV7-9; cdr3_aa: CASSSTGDSPLHF; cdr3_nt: TGTGCCAGCAGCTCGACAGGGGACTCACCCCTCCACTTT
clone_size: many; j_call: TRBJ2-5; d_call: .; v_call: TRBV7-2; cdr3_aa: CASSLYVDYQETQYF; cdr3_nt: TGTGCCAGCAGCCTCTATGTAGACTACCAAGAGACCCAGTACTTC
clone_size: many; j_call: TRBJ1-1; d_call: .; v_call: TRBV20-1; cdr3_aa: CSARDRRGRTEAFF; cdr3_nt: TGCAGTGCTAGAGATCGCAGGGGCCGGACTGAAGCTTTCTTT
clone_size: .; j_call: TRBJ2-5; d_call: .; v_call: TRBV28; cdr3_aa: CASSLGGRQQETQYF; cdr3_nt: TGTGCCAGCAGTTTAGGGGGGCGCCAGCAAGAGACCCAGTACTTC
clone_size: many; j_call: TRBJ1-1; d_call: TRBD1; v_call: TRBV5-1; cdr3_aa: CASSFKGARDKAFF; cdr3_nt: TGCGCCAGCAGCTTCAAGGGGGCGCGGGATAAAGCTTTCTTT
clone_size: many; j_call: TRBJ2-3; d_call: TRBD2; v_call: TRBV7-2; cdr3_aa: CARLGTSGTDTQYF; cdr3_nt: TGTGCCAGACTAGGGACTAGCGGAACAGATACGCAGTATTTT
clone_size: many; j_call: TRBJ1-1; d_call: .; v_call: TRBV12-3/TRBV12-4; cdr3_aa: CASSSHQGNTEAFF; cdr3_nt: TGTGCCAGCAGTTCCCATCAGGGGAACACTGAAGCTTTCTTT
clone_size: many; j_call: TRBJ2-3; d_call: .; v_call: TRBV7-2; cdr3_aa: CASSPRLVLSTDTQYF; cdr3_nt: TGTGCCAGCAGCCCGCGACTTGTCCTTAGCACAGATACGCAGTATTTT
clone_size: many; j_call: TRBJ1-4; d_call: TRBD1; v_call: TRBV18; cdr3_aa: CASDRGGTNEKLFF; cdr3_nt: TGTGCCAGCGACAGGGGGGGAACTAATGAAAAACTGTTTTTT
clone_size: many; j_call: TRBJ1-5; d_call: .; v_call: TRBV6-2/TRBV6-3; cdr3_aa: CASSYSILFGQPQHF; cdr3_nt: TGTGCCAGCAGTTACTCGATACTGTTCGGTCAGCCCCAGCATTTT
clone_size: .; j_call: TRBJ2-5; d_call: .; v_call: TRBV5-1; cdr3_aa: CASTITGSGETQYF; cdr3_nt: TGCGCCAGCACCATAACAGGGTCCGGAGAGACCCAGTACTTC